The 2 T cell receptor beta chains below come from one sample, sequenced in a study of blood T cell repertoires in COVID-19. Profiling relied on immunoSEQ multiplex PCR, and the TCRdb table lists in-frame clones only, not all of them. The table has 100,000 to 120,000 clones, 88% seen once. Sequenced input: peripheral blood. Source of these receptors: a woman aged 45-65 years with acute or convalescent COVID-19.

The V gene is TRBV19, the J gene TRBJ1-5, with D possibly TRBD1 on 5 matching bases. Germline V gives CDR1 LNHDA, CDR2 SQIVND (reference sequence). Trimming shortened V by 0 bases and J by 3 bases, and 12 bases separated the two germline ends. The CDR3 runs to 16 residues. The chain's CDR3 is CASSIDRGEVNQPQHF. The CDR3 nucleotides read TGTGCCAGTAGTATAGATCGAGGGGAGGTCAATCAGCCCCAGCATTTT.

V and J are TRBV19 and TRBJ2-1; a possible D gene is TRBD2 (5 bases). The CDR3 loop spans 14 amino acids. The V gene lost 6 bases and the J gene lost 0 bases, with 9 bases spanning the gap. Germline CDR1 is LNHDA and CDR2 is SQIVND (reference sequence). The CDR3: CASSGIGSYNEQFF. CDR3 DNA: TGTGCCAGTAGCGGGATCGGCTCCTACAATGAGCAGTTCTTC.